This TCR beta chain stems from a study of blood T cell repertoires in COVID-19. Study in general: Sample material is recorded as cDNA or gDNA derived from T cells, B-cell-depleted T cells, or PBMCs.

J gave up 6 bases and V 6 bases, and 7 bases lay outside the gene matches. This CDR3 has 14 residues. Per the germline V gene, CDR1 is MNHEY and CDR2 is SVGAGI. TCRdb keeps only in-frame clones here, not all; method: immunoSEQ multiplex PCR. The data contain 300,000 or so clones, 87% of them singletons. This clonotype was obtained from a woman between 50 and 59 years old who had recovered from COVID-19. The sequenced sample consisted of peripheral blood. The V call is TRBV6-5, the J call TRBJ1-5; 8 bases agree with TRBD1. The CDR3 protein is CASSKQQGGQPQHF. CDR3 DNA: TGTGCCAGCAGCAAACAACAGGGGGGTCAGCCCCAGCATTTT.